The 27 T cell receptor beta chains below come from one sample, sequenced in a study of monozygotic twins with inflammatory bowel disease. TCRdb derives one entry per CDR3 protein from the 5' RACE reads, leaving out DNA. Here the sample table reports about 160,000 distinct CDR3 sequences. Sequenced: blood. These receptors were collected from a human donor with ulcerative colitis or Crohn's disease, or a healthy co-twin of an affected twin (not recorded which).

The chain has TRBV9 and TRBJ2-2. This CDR3 is built from 14 residues. Germline lookup yields CDR1 SGDLS and CDR2 YYNGEE. CDR3 residues: CASSVVGRPGELFF.

The rearrangement uses TRBV5-5 and TRBJ2-1; the D gene TCRdb calls, TRBD1, cannot be checked with no DNA. This CDR3 has 14 residues. Germline lookup yields CDR1 SGHKS and CDR2 YYEKEE (reference sequence). The CDR3 region is CASSTTGAYNEQFF.

The chain has TRBV2 and TRBJ2-5. Germline lookup yields CDR1 SNHLY and CDR2 FYNNEI. CDR3 length: 12 residues. The CDR3 loop is CASSRYQETQYF.

The chain is built from TRBV28 and TRBJ1-2; TCRdb gives TRBD1 as the D gene, but with no DNA this cannot be confirmed. Germline CDR1 is MDHEN and CDR2 is SYDVKM. CDR3 length: 14 amino acids. The CDR3 loop is CASSNPGRLYGYTF.

The chain is built from TRBV5-6 and TRBJ2-5; the TRBD1 assignment by TCRdb is unverifiable without DNA. The CDR3 totals 13 residues. Germline CDR1 and CDR2: SGHDT and YYEEEE. The CDR3 loop is CASSFPQGETQYF.

The chain's CDR3 is CASRVTGGTYEQYF. This chain uses TRBV28 with TRBJ2-7; TCRdb picks TRBD1, but there is no DNA to check that call. CDR3 size: 14 residues. CDR1 and CDR2 from the germline V gene are MDHEN and SYDVKM.

The V gene is TRBV29-1, the J gene TRBJ1-3; the D gene TCRdb calls, TRBD1, cannot be checked with no DNA. Germline V gene sequence: CDR1 SQVTM, CDR2 ANQGSEA. This CDR3 is 14 amino acids long. This CDR3 reads CSVGTGFSGNTIYF.

The genes are TRBV15 and TRBJ1-4; TCRdb's D call, TRBD1, is unchecked because there is no DNA. Looked up from germline, CDR1 is LNHNV and CDR2 is YYDKDF (reference sequence). The CDR3 extends over 15 amino acids. CDR3 in amino acids: CATSPPEDTSEKLFF.

The CDR3 protein is CASNLGQAHSYEQYF. The chain combines TRBV7-2 with TRBJ2-7; TCRdb names TRBD1, which stays unverified in the absence of DNA. CDR3 length equals 15 residues. Germline V gene lookup returns CDR1 SGHTA and CDR2 FQGNSA.

The rearrangement links TRBV28 to TRBJ1-5; TCRdb proposes TRBD1, but this gene call is untestable without DNA. From germline, CDR1 is MDHEN and CDR2 SYDVKM. The CDR3 loop spans 16 amino acids. The CDR3: CASRPTGDDSNQPQHF.

V is TRBV24-1 and J is TRBJ2-3; TCRdb's D call of TRBD1 is untestable without DNA. This CDR3 comprises 14 residues. Germline V gene data show CDR1 as KGHDR and CDR2 as SFDVKD. The CDR3 region is CATSDPGTTDTQYF.

This chain links TRBV7-2 with TRBJ2-3; the D call of TRBD1 rests on TCRdb alone, since no DNA is present to check it. Germline lookup yields CDR1 SGHTA and CDR2 FQGNSA. The CDR3 is made up of 13 amino acids. CDR3 amino acids: CASSWTGSDTQYF.

The V and J genes are TRBV20-1 and TRBJ2-2; TCRdb's D gene call, TRBD2, goes unchecked for lack of DNA. Germline CDR1 is DFQATT and CDR2 is SNEGSKA (reference sequence). The CDR3 runs to 16 residues. The CDR3 sequence is CSAISASGSDTGELFF.

The gene calls are TRBV5-6 and TRBJ2-1; TCRdb selects TRBD2, and the lack of DNA leaves this call unchecked. The CDR3 runs to 14 residues. The germline V gene encodes CDR1 SGHDT and CDR2 YYEEEE. The CDR3: CAVCTSGGGDEQFF.

This chain links TRBV5-4 with TRBJ2-5. This CDR3 has 13 amino acids. Germline assignment: CDR1 SGHNT and CDR2 YYREEE (reference sequence). The CDR3 here is CASSFRVQETQYF. Based on the CDR3 plus reference TRBV5-4 and TRBJ2-5, the full variable domain is ETGVTQSPTHLIKTRGQQVTLRCSSQSGHNTVSWYQQALGQGPQFIFQYYREEENGRGNFPPRFSGLQFPNYSSELNVNALELDDSALYLCASSFRVQETQYFGPGTRLLVL.

V gene TRBV10-3 combines with J gene TRBJ2-1. Germline CDR1 is ENHRY and CDR2 is SYGVKD. The CDR3 runs to 17 residues. The CDR3 here is CAISESIQATNYNEQFF.

This chain connects TRBV5-4 to TRBJ2-3; TCRdb proposes TRBD1, but this gene call is untestable without DNA. The CDR3 spans 15 residues. Germline values: CDR1 SGHNT, CDR2 YYREEE (reference sequence). The chain's CDR3 is CASSWRTGNTDTQYF.

The chain combines TRBV7-6 with TRBJ2-3; the TRBD2 assignment by TCRdb is unverifiable without DNA. Per germline, CDR1 SGHVS and CDR2 FNYEAQ. The length of the CDR3 is 15 residues. CDR3 loop: CASSLAGGSTDTQYF.

V is TRBV7-2 and J is TRBJ2-1; the D call from TCRdb, TRBD1, cannot be confirmed without DNA. CDR1 is SGHTA and CDR2 is FQGNSA in the germline V gene. The CDR3 covers 16 residues. The CDR3 region is CASSLEPGQTNNEQFF.

The rearrangement links TRBV15 to TRBJ2-7; the TCRdb D gene call, TRBD2, has no DNA to confirm it. The germline CDR1 and CDR2 sequences are LNHNV and YYDKDF (reference sequence). The CDR3 runs to 17 residues. This CDR3 reads CATSRPSLLAGEIEQYF.

The chain combines TRBV12-3 or TRBV12-4 with TRBJ1-2; absent DNA, TCRdb's TRBD1 call cannot be checked. CDR3 length equals 12 residues. CDR3 region: CASLRQASGYTF.

This chain connects TRBV20-1 to TRBJ2-7; lacking DNA, the TRBD2 call made by TCRdb goes unchecked. The CDR3 totals 15 residues. Germline CDR1 and CDR2: DFQATT and SNEGSKA (reference sequence). CDR3 region: CSARDLAGGRYEQYF.

CDR3 residues: CASGLAPTGGTEAFF. This chain uses TRBV12-5 with TRBJ1-1; the TRBD1 assignment by TCRdb is unverifiable without DNA. Germline values: CDR1 LGHNT, CDR2 FRNRAP. The CDR3 runs to 15 residues.

The chain recombines TRBV20-1 with TRBJ2-1; TCRdb calls TRBD1, which cannot be checked without DNA. The CDR3 is 15 residues long. The V gene's germline CDR1 is DFQATT and CDR2 SNEGSKA (reference sequence). This chain's CDR3 is CSARSPAGVNNEQFF.

This rearrangement joins TRBV23-1 to TRBJ2-2; with no DNA, the TCRdb D assignment of TRBD2 cannot be verified. Being an ORF, TRBV23-1 has a function that is uncertain. The CDR3 has 17 amino acids. The CDR3 is CASSLTSGGRNTGELFF.

This CDR3 is CASGPGTGIYGYTF. This rearrangement joins TRBV6-6 to TRBJ1-2; TCRdb calls TRBD1, which cannot be checked without DNA. Per germline, CDR1 MNHNY and CDR2 SVGAGI (reference sequence). This CDR3 spans 14 amino acids.

The rearrangement uses TRBV7-9 and TRBJ1-1; TCRdb proposes TRBD1, but this gene call is untestable without DNA. The CDR3 loop spans 15 amino acids. Germline lookup yields CDR1 SEHNR and CDR2 FQNEAQ (reference sequence). CDR3 in amino acids: CASSQWTGSDTEAFF.